The 8 T cell receptor beta chains given below trace back to one sample, sequenced in a study of high-grade serous ovarian cancer treatment subgroups. Tumor tissue was taken before any definitive surgery or chemotherapy was given. Assay used: immunoSEQ multiplex PCR; TCRdb lists only in-frame clones, some missing. The table records around 3,100 clones, over 70% of them present only once. Sequenced sample: tumor tissue. These receptors were obtained from a human donor with high-grade serous ovarian cancer.

The chain links TRBV11-1 to TRBJ2-4, with D maybe TRBD2 (7 bases). The length of the CDR3 is 18 residues. Trimming took 2 bases from V and 3 from J, leaving 20 bases between them. Per the germline V gene, CDR1 is SGHAT and CDR2 is FQDESV (reference sequence). This CDR3 is CASSLRGGQDTYKNIQYF. DNA for the CDR3: TGTGCCAGCAGCTTACGCGGGGGCCAGGACACCTACAAAAACATTCAGTACTTC.

V is TRBV11-2 and J is TRBJ1-2; D remains unclear. The germline V gene encodes CDR1 SGHAT and CDR2 FQNNGV. The V and J ends lost 5 bases and 2 bases respectively, with 15 bases between them. This CDR3 has 15 residues. The CDR3 is CASSQIGGTNYGYTF. The DNA for the CDR3 is TGTGCCAGCAGCCAAATCGGCGGAACAAACTATGGCTACACCTTC.

The V and J genes are TRBV19 and TRBJ2-7, with D possibly being TRBD2 (6 bases). The CDR3 consists of 14 residues. Per the germline V gene, CDR1 is LNHDA and CDR2 is SQIVND (reference sequence). V was cut by 3 bases and J by 3 bases, with 12 bases left in between. The CDR3 spells CASSIYQGGYEQYF. The CDR3 DNA follows: TGTGCCAGTAGTATTTATCAGGGAGGCTACGAGCAGTACTTC.

This clone was detected only once. The chain has TRBV28 and TRBJ2-7; perhaps D is TRBD1 or TRBD2 (5 bases each). Trimming removed 9 bases at V and 3 bases at J, with 15 bases between. Germline CDR1 and CDR2: MDHEN and SYDVKM. This CDR3 has 13 amino acids. DNA for the CDR3: TGTGCCAGTACCCGCCGGGGCGTCTACGAGCAGTACTTC. Protein product: CASTRRGVYEQYF.

Details on this clone: Germline is not matched at one junction end, which may reflect a read error. V and J are TRBV6-5 and TRBJ1-6; possible D gene TRBD1, 5 bases. The V gene's germline CDR1 is MNHEY and CDR2 SVGAGI. The CDR3 extends over 16 amino acids. The CDR3 here is CASSHSTAFYNSPLHF. In nucleotides, the CDR3 is TGTGCCAGCAGTCACTCGACAGCGTTTTATAATTCACCCCTCCACTTT.

This clone occurred a few times. The rearrangement links TRBV4-2 to TRBJ2-2; 7 bases fit TRBD2. V shed 1 base, J shed 4 bases, and the junction held 9 bases outside the gene matches. The CDR3 covers 17 residues. The germline gives CDR1 LGHNA, CDR2 YNFKEQ. The CDR3 DNA reads TGTGCCAGCAGCCAAGGTGGCGGGGGATATTTCACCGGGGAGCTGTTTTTT. It is translated as CASSQGGGGYFTGELFF.

The genes are TRBV19 and TRBJ2-7; perhaps D is TRBD1 or TRBD2 (5 bases each). There are 16 residues in the CDR3. V lost 4 bases, J lost 2 bases, and 18 bases lay in between. Germline-derived CDR1 and CDR2 are LNHDA and SQIVND (reference sequence). CDR3 DNA sequence: TGTGCCAGTAGTACCTCAATTGGGACGGAGACCTACGAGCAGTACTTC. Amino acids: CASSTSIGTETYEQYF.

V and J are TRBV9 and TRBJ2-7; a weak D match, TRBD2 (7 bases). The CDR3 is 14 amino acids. The germline V and J ends were trimmed by 4 bases and 6 bases, with 17 bases remaining between them. Germline assignment: CDR1 SGDLS and CDR2 YYNGEE. The CDR3 nucleotides read TGTGCCAGCAGCCCCCCCCGGGGGGCAACCGAGCAGTACTTC. Translation gives CASSPPRGATEQYF.